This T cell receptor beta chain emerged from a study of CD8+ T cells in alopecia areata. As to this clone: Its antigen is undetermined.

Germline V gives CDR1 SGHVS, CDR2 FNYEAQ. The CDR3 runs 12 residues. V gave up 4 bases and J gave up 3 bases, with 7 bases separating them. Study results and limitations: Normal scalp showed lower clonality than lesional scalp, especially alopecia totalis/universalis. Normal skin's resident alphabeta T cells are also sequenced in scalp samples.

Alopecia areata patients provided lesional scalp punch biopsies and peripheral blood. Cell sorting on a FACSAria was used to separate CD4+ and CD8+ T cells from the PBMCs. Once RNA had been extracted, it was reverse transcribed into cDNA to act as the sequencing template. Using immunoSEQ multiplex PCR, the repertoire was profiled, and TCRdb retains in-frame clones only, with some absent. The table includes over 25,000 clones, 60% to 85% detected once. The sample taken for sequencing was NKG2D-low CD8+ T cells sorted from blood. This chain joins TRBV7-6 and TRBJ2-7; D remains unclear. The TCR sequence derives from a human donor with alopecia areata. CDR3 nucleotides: TGTGCCAGCAGCTCCTCGTTCTACGAGCAGTACTTC. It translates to CASSSSFYEQYF. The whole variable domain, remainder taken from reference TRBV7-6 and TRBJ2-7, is GAGVSQSPRYKVTKRGQDVALRCDPISGHVSLYWYRQALGQGPEFLTYFNYEAQQDKSGLPNDRFSAERPEGSISTLTIQRTEQRDSAMYRCASSSSFYEQYFGPGTRLTVT.